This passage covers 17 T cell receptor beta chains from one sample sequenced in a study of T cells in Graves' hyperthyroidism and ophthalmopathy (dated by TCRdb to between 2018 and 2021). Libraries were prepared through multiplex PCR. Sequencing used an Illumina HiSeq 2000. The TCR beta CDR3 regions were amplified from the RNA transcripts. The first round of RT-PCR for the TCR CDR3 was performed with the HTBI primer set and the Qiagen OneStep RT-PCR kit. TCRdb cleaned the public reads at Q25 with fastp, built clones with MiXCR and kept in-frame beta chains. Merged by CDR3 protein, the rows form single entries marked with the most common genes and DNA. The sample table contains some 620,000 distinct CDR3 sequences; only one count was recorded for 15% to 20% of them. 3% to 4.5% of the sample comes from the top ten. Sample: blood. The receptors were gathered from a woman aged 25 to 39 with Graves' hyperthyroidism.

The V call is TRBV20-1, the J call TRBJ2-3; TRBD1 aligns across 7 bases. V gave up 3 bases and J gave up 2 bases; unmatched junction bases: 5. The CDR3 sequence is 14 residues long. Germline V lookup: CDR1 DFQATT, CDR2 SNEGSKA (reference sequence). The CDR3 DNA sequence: TGCAGTGCTAGTACAGGGGCCCCCACAGATACGCAGTATTTT. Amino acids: CSASTGAPTDTQYF.

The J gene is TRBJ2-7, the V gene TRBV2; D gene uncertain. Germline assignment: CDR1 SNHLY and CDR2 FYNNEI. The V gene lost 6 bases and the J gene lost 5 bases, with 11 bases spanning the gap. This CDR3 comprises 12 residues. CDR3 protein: CASRAVYNEQYF. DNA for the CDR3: TGTGCCAGCAGGGCAGTATACAACGAGCAGTACTTC. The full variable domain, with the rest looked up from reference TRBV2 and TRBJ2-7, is EPEVTQTPSHQVTQMGQEVILRCVPISNHLYFYWYRQILGQKVEFLVSFYNNEISEKSEIFDDQFSVERPDGSNFTLKIRSTKLEDSAMYFCASRAVYNEQYFGPGTRLTVT.

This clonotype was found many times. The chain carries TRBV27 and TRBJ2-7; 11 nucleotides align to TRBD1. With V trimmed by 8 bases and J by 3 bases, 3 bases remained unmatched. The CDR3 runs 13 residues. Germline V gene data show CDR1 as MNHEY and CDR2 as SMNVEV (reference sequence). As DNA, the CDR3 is TGTGCCAGCGGACAGGGGGCTTACTACGAGCAGTACTTC. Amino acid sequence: CASGQGAYYEQYF.

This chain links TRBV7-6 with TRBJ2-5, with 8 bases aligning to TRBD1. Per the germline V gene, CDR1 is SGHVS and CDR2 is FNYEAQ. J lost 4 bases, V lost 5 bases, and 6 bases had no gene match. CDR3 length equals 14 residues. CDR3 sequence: CASSRGQGLETQYF. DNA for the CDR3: TGTGCCAGCAGCCGCGGACAGGGCCTAGAGACCCAGTACTTC.

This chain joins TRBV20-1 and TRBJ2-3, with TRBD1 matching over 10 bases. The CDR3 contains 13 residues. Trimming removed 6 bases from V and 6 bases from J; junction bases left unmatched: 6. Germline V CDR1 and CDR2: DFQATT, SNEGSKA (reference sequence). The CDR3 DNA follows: TGCAGTGCGCCCGGGACAGGGGCCGATACGCAGTATTTT. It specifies CSAPGTGADTQYF.

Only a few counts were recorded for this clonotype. For the CDR3, the DNA is TGTGCCAGCAGTCGGGGTCGGGGGGAGACCCAGTACTTC. Its protein is CASSRGRGETQYF. The J gene is TRBJ2-5, the V gene TRBV6-1; TRBD2 is a possible D gene (6 bases). The CDR3 runs 13 residues. CDR1 is MNHNS and CDR2 is SASEGT in the germline V gene. Trimming took off 5 bases at V and 5 bases at J, with 12 bases between the two ends.

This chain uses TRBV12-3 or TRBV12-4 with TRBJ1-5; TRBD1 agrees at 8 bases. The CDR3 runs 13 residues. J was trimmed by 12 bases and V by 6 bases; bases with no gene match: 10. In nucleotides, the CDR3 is TGTGCCAGCAGGGGAACGACAGGGGATAGCCAGCATTTT. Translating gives CASRGTTGDSQHF.

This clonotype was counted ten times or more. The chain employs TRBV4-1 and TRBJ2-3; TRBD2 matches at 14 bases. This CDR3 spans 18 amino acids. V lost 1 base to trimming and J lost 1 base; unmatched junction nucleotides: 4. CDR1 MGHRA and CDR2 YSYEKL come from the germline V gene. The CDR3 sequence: CASSQAGTSGGRTDTQYF. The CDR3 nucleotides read TGCGCCAGCAGCCAAGCCGGGACTAGCGGGGGACGCACAGATACGCAGTATTTT.

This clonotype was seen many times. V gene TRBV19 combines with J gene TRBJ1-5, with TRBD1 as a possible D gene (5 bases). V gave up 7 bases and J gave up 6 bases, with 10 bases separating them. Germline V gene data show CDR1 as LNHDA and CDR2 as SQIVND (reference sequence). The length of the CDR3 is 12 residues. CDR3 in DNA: TGTGCCAGTACCATCGGGGGTCAGCCCCAGCATTTT. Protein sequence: CASTIGGQPQHF.

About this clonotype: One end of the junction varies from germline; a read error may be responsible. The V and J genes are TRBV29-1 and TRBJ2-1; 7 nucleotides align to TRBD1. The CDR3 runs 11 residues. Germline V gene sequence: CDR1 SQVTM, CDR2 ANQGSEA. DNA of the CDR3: TGTACGGACAGGTCCTACAATGAGCAGTTCTTC. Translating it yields CTDRSYNEQFF.

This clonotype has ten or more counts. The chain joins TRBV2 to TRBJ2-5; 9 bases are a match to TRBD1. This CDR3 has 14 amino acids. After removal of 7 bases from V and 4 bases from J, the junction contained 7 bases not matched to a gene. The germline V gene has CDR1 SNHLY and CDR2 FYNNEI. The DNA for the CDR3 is TGTGCCAGCAACTTACAGGGGGCGCGAGAGACCCAGTACTTC. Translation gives CASNLQGARETQYF. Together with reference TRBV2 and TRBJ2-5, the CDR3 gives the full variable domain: EPEVTQTPSHQVTQMGQEVILRCVPISNHLYFYWYRQILGQKVEFLVSFYNNEISEKSEIFDDQFSVERPDGSNFTLKIRSTKLEDSAMYFCASNLQGARETQYFGPGTRLLVL.

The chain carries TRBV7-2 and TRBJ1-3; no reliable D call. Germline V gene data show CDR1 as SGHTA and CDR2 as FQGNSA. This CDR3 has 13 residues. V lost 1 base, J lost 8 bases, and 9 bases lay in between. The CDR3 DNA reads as TGTGCCAGCAGCTTAGAAGCGGAGTACACCATATATTTT. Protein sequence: CASSLEAEYTIYF.

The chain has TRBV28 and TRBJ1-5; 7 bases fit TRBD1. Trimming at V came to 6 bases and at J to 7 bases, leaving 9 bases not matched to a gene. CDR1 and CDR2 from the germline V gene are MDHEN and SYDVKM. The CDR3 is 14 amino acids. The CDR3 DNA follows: TGTGCCAGCAGATCCTGGACAGGTCCCCAGCCCCAGCATTTT. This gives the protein CASRSWTGPQPQHF.

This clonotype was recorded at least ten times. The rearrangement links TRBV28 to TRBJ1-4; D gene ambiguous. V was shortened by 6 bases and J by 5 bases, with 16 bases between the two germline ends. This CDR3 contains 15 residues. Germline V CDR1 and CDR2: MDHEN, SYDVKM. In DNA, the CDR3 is TGTGCCAGCAGCTCCCCCTGGGGTAGGAATGAAAAACTGTTTTTT. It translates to CASSSPWGRNEKLFF.

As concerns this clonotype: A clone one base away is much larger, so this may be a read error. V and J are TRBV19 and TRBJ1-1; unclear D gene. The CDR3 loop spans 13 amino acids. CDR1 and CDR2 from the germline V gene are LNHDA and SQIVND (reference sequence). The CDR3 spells CTSSTPGGSEAFF. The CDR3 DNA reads TGTACCAGTAGTACCCCCGGAGGGAGTGAAGCTTTCTTT.

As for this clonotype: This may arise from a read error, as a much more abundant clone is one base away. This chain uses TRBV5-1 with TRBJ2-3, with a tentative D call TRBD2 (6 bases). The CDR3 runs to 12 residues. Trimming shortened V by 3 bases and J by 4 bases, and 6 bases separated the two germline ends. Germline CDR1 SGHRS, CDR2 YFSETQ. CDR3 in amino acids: CASSWGADTQYF. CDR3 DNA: TGCGCCAGCAGCTGGGGGGCAGATACGCAGTATTTT.

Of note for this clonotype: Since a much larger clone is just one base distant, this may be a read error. For the CDR3, the DNA is TGCAGTGCTAGAGAGACCCAGGGGCTGCCCTACGAGCAGTACTTC. This translates into CSARETQGLPYEQYF. The V call is TRBV20-1, the J call TRBJ2-7; possibly TRBD1 for D (6 bases). There are 15 residues in the CDR3. Deletions cut 0 bases from V and 2 bases from J, with 14 bases between. Germline-derived CDR1 and CDR2 are DFQATT and SNEGSKA (reference sequence).